Detailed here is one T cell receptor (beta chain). Under the authors' procedure: Reference gene primer amplification gave estimated nucleated cell counts. The data were produced by immunoSEQ multiplex PCR, yet TCRdb's version contains in-frame clones alone and is incomplete. Clone size and V and J calls were adopted from that table, with D and trimming inferred from the DNA. The sample lists 100,000 to 150,000 clones; about 85% were seen once. This sample is drawn from a study of blood T cell repertoires in COVID-19. Study at large: PBMCs, B-cell-depleted T cells, or T cells provided the cDNA or gDNA that made up the material.

The clonotype was recovered from a man aged 55 to 70 with acute or convalescent COVID-19. Sequences were obtained from peripheral blood.

DNA for the CDR3: TGTGCCAGCAGTGACCCGAGACAGGGGAAGGACCACGAGCAGTACTTC. This gives the protein CASSDPRQGKDHEQYF. The gene calls are TRBV6-1 and TRBJ2-7; 8 bases map to TRBD1. The CDR3 is made up of 16 amino acids. Germline trimming cut 3 bases from V and 5 bases from J; bases unmatched to any gene: 12. Per the germline V gene, CDR1 is MNHNS and CDR2 is SASEGT.